Below, 22 T cell receptor beta chains from the same sample are listed, as sequenced in a study of CD8 T cells in ankylosing spondylitis (dated by TCRdb to the late 2010s). The library was obtained by 5' RACE. TCRdb shows the sequencer as Illumina HiSeq 2500. Through fastp at Q25 and MiXCR, TCRdb rebuilt clones from the public reads, retaining in-frame beta chains. Under each unique CDR3 protein, matching rows form one entry showing the most common genes and DNA. The sample has about 220,000 distinct CDR3 sequences on record, 8% to 11% of them singletons. The biggest ten clones account for about 19% of the sample. The material sequenced was blood, either unsorted or a sorted T cell fraction (not recorded which). The source of these receptors is a male donor with ankylosing spondylitis or in good health (not recorded which).

This clonotype was seen more than once but under ten times. This sequence joins TRBV7-2 and TRBJ2-1; D gene unclear. Germline-derived CDR1 and CDR2 are SGHTA and FQGNSA. The length of the CDR3 is 15 residues. The germline V and J ends were trimmed by 5 bases and 0 bases, with 11 bases remaining between them. The DNA for the CDR3 is TGTGCCAGCAGCGTTAGTTGGGGCTCCTACAATGAGCAGTTCTTC. This sequence encodes CASSVSWGSYNEQFF.

To note about this clonotype: The germline gene is not matched at one end of the junction; a read error may be the cause. The rearrangement joins TRBV4-1 to TRBJ2-1; a weak D match, TRBD2 (7 bases). Germline V gene sequence: CDR1 MGHRA, CDR2 YSYEKL. The CDR3 covers 14 residues. CDR3 DNA: TGCGCCAGCAGCCAAGAGTGGGGGGGCAATGAGCAGTTGTTC. Translation: CASSQEWGGNEQLF.

In this sample, this clonotype turned up many times. One junction end disagrees with the germline gene, perhaps due to a read error. The rearrangement links TRBV7-7 to TRBJ2-3; D gene uncertain. CDR1 SSHAT and CDR2 FNYEAQ come from the germline V gene (reference sequence). The CDR3 extends over 14 amino acids. CDR3: CASSLNGGTDTQYF. The CDR3 DNA reads as TGTGCTAGCAGCTTAAATGGAGGCACAGATACGCAGTATTTT.

This clonotype was counted at least ten times. This chain uses TRBV7-3 with TRBJ2-5; tentatively, D is TRBD2 (6 bases). Germline V CDR1 and CDR2: SGHTA, FQGTGA. CDR3 length: 13 amino acids. V was clipped by 2 bases and J by 5 bases, with 9 bases between them. The CDR3 loop reads CASSLSRDETQYF. Written as DNA, the CDR3 is TGTGCCAGCAGCTTATCGCGGGATGAGACCCAGTACTTC.

This clonotype was observed a few times. The V call is TRBV3-1, the J call TRBJ2-7, with unresolved D. The CDR3 is made up of 12 amino acids. Per the germline V gene, CDR1 is LGHDT and CDR2 is YNNKEL (reference sequence). Trimming cost V 4 bases and J 4 bases, with 8 bases left between them. For the CDR3, the DNA is TGTGCCAGCAGCCCAGGACGGTACGAGCAGTACTTC. This codes for CASSPGRYEQYF.

This clonotype has at least ten counts. The rearrangement joins TRBV5-1 to TRBJ1-2; the match to TRBD1 covers 7 bases. The length of the CDR3 is 15 residues. V trimming: 4 bases; J trimming: 4 bases; junction bases outside the gene matches: 10. The germline V gene encodes CDR1 SGHRS and CDR2 YFSETQ. The CDR3 spells CASSPATGQAYGYTF. CDR3 nucleotide sequence: TGCGCCAGCAGCCCAGCGACAGGGCAGGCCTATGGCTACACCTTC.

This clonotype occurred a few times. The J gene is TRBJ1-5, the V gene TRBV6-1; no clear D. Germline assignment: CDR1 MNHNS and CDR2 SASEGT. The V and J ends lost 8 bases and 6 bases respectively, with 8 bases between them. The CDR3 is made up of 11 amino acids. As DNA, the CDR3 is TGTGCCAGCGGCTCCCTTCAGCCCCAGCATTTT. Translating it yields CASGSLQPQHF.

The chain is built from TRBV5-6 and TRBJ2-7, with D unclear. This CDR3 is 15 amino acids long. Germline CDR1 is SGHDT and CDR2 is YYEEEE. Trimming removed 3 bases at V and 1 base at J, with 14 bases between. Here the CDR3 DNA reads TGTGCCAGCAGCTACGGCGGCCGGTGGTCCTACGAGCAGTACTTC. Amino acids: CASSYGGRWSYEQYF.

This clonotype was detected a few times. The CDR3 bases are TGTGCCAGCCAGGTCAGTGCCTACGAGCAGTACTTC. Translating gives CASQVSAYEQYF. This rearrangement joins TRBV28 to TRBJ2-7; D remains unclear. In germline, CDR1 is MDHEN, CDR2 SYDVKM. Trimming left V 8 bases short and J 2 bases short, with 10 bases between. The CDR3 length is 12 residues.

The rearrangement uses TRBV7-2 and TRBJ1-3, with D tentatively TRBD1 (5 bases). Germline CDR1 and CDR2: SGHTA and FQGNSA. V lost 4 bases and J lost 0, with 10 bases in between. The CDR3 contains 15 residues. CDR3 DNA sequence: TGTGCCAGCAGCTGGGGGGGGAGCTCTGGAAACACCATATATTTT. Its protein product is CASSWGGSSGNTIYF.

This clonotype was counted at least ten times. The rearrangement links TRBV12-3 or TRBV12-4 to TRBJ1-5, with D perhaps TRBD1 (6 bases). V lost 2 bases to trimming and J lost 0 bases, with 11 bases between them. The CDR3 spans 16 residues. The CDR3, as DNA: TGTGCCAGCAGTTTACCCCCAGGGGTTAGCAATCAGCCCCAGCATTTT. Residues: CASSLPPGVSNQPQHF.

The V and J genes are TRBV4-2 and TRBJ2-5; D is uncertain. The V end was cut by 1 base, the J end by 3 bases, with 6 bases between. The CDR3 sequence is 13 residues long. Looked up from germline, CDR1 is LGHNA and CDR2 is YNFKEQ. For the CDR3, the DNA is TGTGCCAGCAGCCAAGTGCACGAAGAGACCCAGTACTTC. This translates into CASSQVHEETQYF.

This clonotype showed up many times. The genes are TRBV10-3 and TRBJ2-1; 9 bases are shared with TRBD1. Unmatched junction bases numbered 4, after V lost 3 bases and J lost 7 bases. The germline V gene has CDR1 ENHRY and CDR2 SYGVKD. The CDR3 is made up of 14 amino acids. The CDR3 reads CAISDGTGQNEQFF. The CDR3 DNA reads as TGTGCCATCAGTGATGGGACAGGGCAGAATGAGCAGTTCTTC.

This clonotype appeared many times. The CDR3, as DNA: TGTGCCAGCACAGACAGGGGGTTCGATGAAGCTTTCTTT. Amino acids: CASTDRGFDEAFF. The chain is built from TRBV12-3 or TRBV12-4 and TRBJ1-1; 9 bases fit TRBD1. The CDR3 runs to 13 residues. V lost 7 bases and J lost 7; bases outside the gene matches: 7.

This clonotype was detected ten times or more. This chain connects TRBV12-3 or TRBV12-4 to TRBJ2-6; D gene ambiguous. CDR3 length: 15 residues. V was cut by 6 bases and J by 0 bases, with 9 bases left in between. Here the CDR3 DNA reads TGTGCCAGCAGGGACGGTTTCTCTGGGGCCAACGTCCTGACTTTC. Translation gives CASRDGFSGANVLTF.

This clonotype turned up a few times. The chain joins TRBV7-9 to TRBJ2-7; 10 nucleotides line up with TRBD1. The CDR3 sequence is 13 residues long. The V segment lost 11 bases and the J segment 4 bases; nucleotides outside the gene matches: 8. The germline V gene has CDR1 SEHNR and CDR2 FQNEAQ (reference sequence). The CDR3 nucleotides are TGTGCCGGCGGGGACAGGGGATATTACGAGCAGTACTTC. Translated: CAGGDRGYYEQYF.

In this sample, this clonotype turned up a few times. The chain couples TRBV20-1 to TRBJ2-3; no clear D. The V gene's germline CDR1 is DFQATT and CDR2 SNEGSKA (reference sequence). V lost 6 bases to trimming and J lost 0 bases, with 16 bases between them. The CDR3 is 15 amino acids. Here the CDR3 DNA reads TGCAGTGCCATGACTGAAGGAGTTAGCACAGATACGCAGTATTTT. It codes for CSAMTEGVSTDTQYF.

This clonotype was counted between two and nine times. The chain links TRBV7-3 to TRBJ2-2, with D hard to call. Deletions cut 5 bases from V and 2 bases from J, with 15 bases between. The CDR3 length is 16 residues. From germline, CDR1 is SGHTA and CDR2 FQGTGA. The CDR3 here is CASSPGRAVNTGELFF. The DNA of the CDR3 is TGTGCCAGCAGCCCCGGTAGGGCGGTTAACACCGGGGAGCTGTTTTTT.

In its sample, this clonotype was seen many times. V and J are TRBV12-3 or TRBV12-4 and TRBJ2-1; D gene unclear. CDR3 length equals 15 residues. V was pared by 1 base and J by 0 bases, with 7 bases between. DNA for the CDR3: TGTGCCAGCAGTTTAGATGGTCGCTCCTACAATGAGCAGTTCTTC. Encoded protein: CASSLDGRSYNEQFF.

This clonotype occurred once. An end of the junction does not agree with germline; a read error may underlie this. V gene TRBV20-1 combines with J gene TRBJ2-1; 8 positions agree with TRBD2. Germline CDR1 and CDR2: DFQATT and SNEGSKA (reference sequence). CDR3 size: 16 residues. The CDR3 is CCARSLGGGPDNEQFF. CDR3 nucleotide sequence: TGCTGTGCTAGATCCCTTGGCGGGGGGCCCGACAATGAGCAGTTCTTC.

This clonotype was counted at least ten times. J is TRBJ2-7 and V is TRBV11-2, with 9 positions matching TRBD1. Germline CDR1 and CDR2: SGHAT and FQNNGV. Trimming cost V 1 base and J 0 bases; bases outside gene matches: 4. The CDR3 extends over 16 amino acids. The CDR3: CASSLGGQGPSYEQYF. The DNA of the CDR3 is TGTGCCAGCAGCTTAGGGGGACAGGGTCCCTCCTACGAGCAGTACTTC.

The V and J genes are TRBV5-4 and TRBJ2-7; D is unclear. Trimming took off 3 bases at V and 5 bases at J, with 18 bases between the two ends. CDR1 is SGHNT, CDR2 YYREEE, per germline (reference sequence). CDR3 length: 15 amino acids. The CDR3 sequence: CASSSTSGLGDEQYF. The CDR3 DNA follows: TGTGCCAGCAGCTCAACCTCGGGCTTGGGCGACGAGCAGTACTTC. The full variable domain, with the rest looked up from reference TRBV5-4 and TRBJ2-7, is ETGVTQSPTHLIKTRGQQVTLRCSSQSGHNTVSWYQQALGQGPQFIFQYYREEENGRGNFPPRFSGLQFPNYSSELNVNALELDDSALYLCASSSTSGLGDEQYFGPGTRLTVT.